Below are 5 T cell receptor gamma chains sequenced from a single sample in a study of gamma delta lymphoproliferative disorders and STAT genes. TCRdb reanalysed the multiplex PCR reads via CATT. The sample holds several thousand gamma-chain clones, 6% to 7.5% seen once. Sequencing used genomic DNA taken from PBMCs of patients and controls. The specimen sequenced was blood. These receptor sequences come from a human donor in good health.

By sample fraction, this clone is medium-sized. This rearrangement joins TRGV4 to TRGJ1 or TRGJ2. TCRdb records no J gene; here it was assigned by comparing the DNA to germline. Germline V gives CDR1 EGSTGY, CDR2 YDSYTSSV. V shed 2 bases, J shed 7 bases, and the junction held 8 bases outside the gene matches. CDR3 length equals 13 residues. The CDR3 protein is CATWDEERYKKLF. The CDR3 DNA reads TGTGCCACCTGGGATGAGGAGCGGTATAAGAAACTCTTT.

In this sample, this clone is medium-sized. The genes are TRGV11 and TRGJP1. The J gene, absent from TCRdb, was called here by matching the DNA to germline. TRGV11 is identified as an open reading frame with a role that is uncertain. The CDR3 has 16 residues. The junction had 7 bases not matched to a gene; V was cut back by 0 bases and J by 6 bases. The CDR3 here is CACWIRHLVPGWFKIF. The CDR3 DNA follows: TGTGCCTGCTGGATTAGGCACCTGGTTCCTGGTTGGTTCAAGATATTT.

This clone is medium-sized within its sample. This chain uses TRGV2 with TRGJP1. The J gene was not available in TCRdb and was assigned here by matching the DNA to germline segments. Losses at the gene ends were 2 bases for V and 12 bases for J; bases not matched to a gene: 6. The V gene's germline CDR1 is EGSNGY and CDR2 YDSYNSKV. The CDR3 is 12 residues long. CDR3 loop: CATWDADGFKIF. CDR3 in DNA: TGTGCCACCTGGGACGCCGACGGGTTCAAGATATTT.

This clone is deemed medium-sized. Other DNA sequences in the same sample also yield this CDR3. This chain uses TRGV2 with TRGJ1 or TRGJ2. No J gene was available from TCRdb, and it was assigned here by a germline match of the DNA. V shed 0 bases, J shed 0 bases, and the junction held 2 bases outside the gene matches. Germline CDR1 EGSNGY, CDR2 YDSYNSKV. The CDR3 sequence is 14 residues long. The CDR3 spells CATWDGQNYYKKLF. The CDR3 DNA is TGTGCCACCTGGGACGGGCAGAATTATTATAAGAAACTCTTT.

This clone was recorded many times. Here the V gene is TRGV9, but the J gene went uncalled. The CDR3 contains 11 residues. The germline CDR1 and CDR2 sequences are GITISATS and ISYDGTV (reference sequence). The CDR3 DNA follows: TGTGCCTTGTGGGAGGCCAGATCCAAACTCTTT. Translating gives CALWEARSKLF.